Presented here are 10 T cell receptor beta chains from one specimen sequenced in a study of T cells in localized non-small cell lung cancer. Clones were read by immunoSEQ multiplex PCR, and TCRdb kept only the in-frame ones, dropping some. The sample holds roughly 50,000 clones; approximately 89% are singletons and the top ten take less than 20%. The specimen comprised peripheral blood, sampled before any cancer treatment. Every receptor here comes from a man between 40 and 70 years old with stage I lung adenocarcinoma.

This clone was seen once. CDR3 protein: CASRPGDGREAGELFF. DNA of the CDR3: TGTGCCAGCCGCCCAGGGGACGGGCGGGAGGCCGGGGAGCTGTTTTTT. V and J are TRBV7-9 and TRBJ2-2, with TRBD2 identical over 8 bases. This CDR3 is 16 amino acids long. From germline, CDR1 is SEHNR and CDR2 FQNEAQ (reference sequence). Trimming took 8 bases from V and 6 from J; bases not matched to a gene: 14. Full variable domain (outside the CDR3, taken from reference TRBV7-9 and TRBJ2-2): DTGVSQNPRHKITKRGQNVTFRCDPISEHNRLYWYRQTLGQGPEFLTYFQNEAQLEKSRLLSDRFSAERPKGSFSTLEIQRTEQGDSAMYLCASRPGDGREAGELFFGEGSRLTVL.

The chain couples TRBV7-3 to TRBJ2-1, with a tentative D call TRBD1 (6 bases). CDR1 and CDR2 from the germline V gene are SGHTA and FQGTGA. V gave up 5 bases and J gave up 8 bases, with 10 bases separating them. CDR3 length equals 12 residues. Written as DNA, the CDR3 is TGTGCCAGCAGCCCAACAGGGTATGAGCAGTTCTTC. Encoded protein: CASSPTGYEQFF.

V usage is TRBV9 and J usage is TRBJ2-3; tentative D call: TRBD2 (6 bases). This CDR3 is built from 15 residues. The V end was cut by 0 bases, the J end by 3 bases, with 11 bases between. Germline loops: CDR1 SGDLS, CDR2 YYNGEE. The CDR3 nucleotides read TGTGCCAGCAGCGTAGCTGCCGGGAGAACAGATACGCAGTATTTT. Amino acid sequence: CASSVAAGRTDTQYF.

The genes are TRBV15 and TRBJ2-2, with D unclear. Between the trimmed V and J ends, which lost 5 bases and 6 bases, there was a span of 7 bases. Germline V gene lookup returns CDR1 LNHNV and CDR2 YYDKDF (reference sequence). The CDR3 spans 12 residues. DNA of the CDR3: TGTGCCACCAGCTTGCCGGCCGGGGAGCTGTTTTTT. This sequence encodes CATSLPAGELFF.

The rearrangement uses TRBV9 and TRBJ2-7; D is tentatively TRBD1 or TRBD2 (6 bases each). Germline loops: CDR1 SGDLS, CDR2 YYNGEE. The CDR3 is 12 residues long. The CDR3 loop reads CVAGGSSYEQYF. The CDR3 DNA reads TGTGTGGCCGGGGGCAGCTCCTACGAGCAGTACTTC.

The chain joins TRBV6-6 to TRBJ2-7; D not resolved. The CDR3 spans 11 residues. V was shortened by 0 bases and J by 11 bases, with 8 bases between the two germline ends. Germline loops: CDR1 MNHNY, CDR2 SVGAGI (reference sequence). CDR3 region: CASSYSSQEYF. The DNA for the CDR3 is TGTGCCAGCAGTTACTCGAGCCAGGAGTACTTC.

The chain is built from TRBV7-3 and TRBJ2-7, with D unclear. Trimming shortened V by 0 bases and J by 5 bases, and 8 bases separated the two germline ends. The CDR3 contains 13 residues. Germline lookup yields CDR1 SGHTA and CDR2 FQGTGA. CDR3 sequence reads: CASSLTRRNEQYF. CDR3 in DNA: TGTGCCAGCAGCTTAACCCGTCGCAACGAGCAGTACTTC.

The CDR3 region is CASSQERVSLREQYF. The CDR3 DNA follows: TGCGCCAGCAGCCAAGAAAGGGTCAGTCTGAGGGAGCAGTACTTC. The V gene is TRBV4-3, the J gene TRBJ2-7; D is ambiguous. CDR1 is LGHNA and CDR2 is YSLEER in the germline V gene. With 0 bases removed from V and 7 bases from J, the gap between germline ends came to 16 bases. The CDR3 totals 15 residues.

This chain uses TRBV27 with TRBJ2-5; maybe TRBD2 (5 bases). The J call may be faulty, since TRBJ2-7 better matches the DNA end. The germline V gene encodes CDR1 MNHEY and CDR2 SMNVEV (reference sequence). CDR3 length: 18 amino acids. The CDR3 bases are TGTGCCAGCAGCCCCGGACTGGGTGCCGGTCAAGGGACCTACGAGCAGTACTTC. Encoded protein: CASSPGLGAGQGTYEQYF.

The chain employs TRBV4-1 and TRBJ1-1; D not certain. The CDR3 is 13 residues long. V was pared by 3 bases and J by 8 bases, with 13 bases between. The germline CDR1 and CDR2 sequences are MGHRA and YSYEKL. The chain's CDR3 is CASSQTGPAEAFF. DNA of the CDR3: TGCGCCAGCAGCCAGACGGGCCCGGCGGAAGCTTTCTTT.